This T cell receptor beta chain is from a study of blood T cell repertoires in COVID-19. Two negative PCRs, clearance, or symptom resolution were required of recovered Cohort 3 donors. The data were produced by immunoSEQ multiplex PCR, yet TCRdb's version contains in-frame clones alone and is incomplete. Counted here are 310,000 or so clones, roughly 86% occurring once; the ten biggest clones make up about 9.8%. Sequencing was done on a sample of PBMCs or T cells enriched from blood (not recorded which). The TCR was taken from a young woman who had recovered from COVID-19.

The DNA for the CDR3 is TGTGCCTGGAGCCGTGGGGACATCAGTAACTATGGCTACACCTTC. This encodes CAWSRGDISNYGYTF. J is TRBJ1-2 and V is TRBV30; D may be TRBD1 (6 bases). The CDR3 totals 15 residues. Germline V gene sequence: CDR1 GTSNPN, CDR2 SVGIG (reference sequence). V lost 3 bases and J 1 base, leaving 15 bases between the germline ends.